The entry below gives a single TCR beta chain sequence along with its context. Its antigen remains unknown. Germline V gene lookup returns CDR1 MGHDK and CDR2 SYGVNS. V shed 1 base and J shed 7 bases, with 17 bases lying between them. The CDR3 covers 15 residues. The data stem from a study of cytomegalovirus exposure and HLA in healthy donors. Study outcomes and limitations: Several of the most significant clusters were apparently associated with common viral pathogens in a later analysis. The productive fraction for most TCR beta V segments was about 90% or about 30% in an earlier analysis.

It was with 60 Vbeta and 13 Jbeta primers that the PCR ran. Here immunoSEQ multiplex PCR was the method, and the copy in TCRdb shows in-frame clones only, minus some. This sample contains 150,000 or so clones. The sequenced sample consisted of PBMCs. This receptor was taken from a woman aged 55-69 years in good health and CMV-seronegative. The chain links TRBV25-1 to TRBJ2-7, with D uncertain. DNA for the CDR3: TGTGCCAGCAGTGAATCGACCATATCTAGGTCTGAGCAGTACTTC. Residues: CASSESTISRSEQYF.